Reported below is one TCR beta chain. Sequencing used immunoSEQ multiplex PCR; TCRdb keeps in-frame clones, though not all of them. The table lists approximately 350,000 clones, about four fifths of them singletons. These data originate in a study of blood T cell repertoires in COVID-19. Study information: Sample material is recorded as cDNA or gDNA derived from T cells, B-cell-depleted T cells, or PBMCs.

Everyone who took part was about 18 to 89 years old, and they came from 24 US areas. Symptom resolution, clearance, or two negative PCRs marked the recovered donors of Cohort 3. V trimming: 4 bases; J trimming: 6 bases; junction bases outside the gene matches: 5. CDR3 length equals 14 residues. Per germline, CDR1 SGHRS and CDR2 YFSETQ. This chain links TRBV5-1 with TRBJ2-3; TRBD1 aligns across 10 bases. The clonotype originates from a woman aged 45 to 65 who had recovered from COVID-19. Sequenced: PBMCs or T cells enriched from blood (not recorded which). The CDR3 nucleotides are TGCGCCAGCAGCCAGGACAGGGGGGTGGATACGCAGTATTTT. This sequence encodes CASSQDRGVDTQYF. Variable domain in full (rest from reference TRBV5-1 and TRBJ2-3): KAGVTQTPRYLIKTRGQQVTLSCSPISGHRSVSWYQQTPGQGLQFLFEYFSETQRNKGNFPGRFSGRQFSNSRSEMNVSTLELGDSALYLCASSQDRGVDTQYFGPGTRLTVL.